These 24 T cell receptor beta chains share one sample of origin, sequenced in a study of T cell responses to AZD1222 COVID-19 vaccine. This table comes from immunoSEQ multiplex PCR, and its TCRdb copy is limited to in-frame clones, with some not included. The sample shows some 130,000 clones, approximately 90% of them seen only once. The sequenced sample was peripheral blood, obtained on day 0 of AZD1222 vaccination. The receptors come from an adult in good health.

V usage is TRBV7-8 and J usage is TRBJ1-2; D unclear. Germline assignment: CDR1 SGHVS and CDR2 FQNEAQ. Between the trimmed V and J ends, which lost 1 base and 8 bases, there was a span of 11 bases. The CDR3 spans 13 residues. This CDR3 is CASSLVAVLGYTF. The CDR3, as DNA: TGTGCCAGCAGCTTAGTGGCAGTGTTGGGCTACACCTTC. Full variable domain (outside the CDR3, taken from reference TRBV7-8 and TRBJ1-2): GAGVSQSPRYKVAKRGQDVALRCDPISGHVSLFWYQQALGQGPEFLTYFQNEAQLDKSGLPSDRFFAERPEGSVSTLKIQRTQQEDSAVYLCASSLVAVLGYTFGSGTRLTVV.

The CDR3 DNA follows: TGTGCCTGGAGTTGGCCAGGGAAGGCGACTAATGAAAAACTGTTTTTT. This gives the protein CAWSWPGKATNEKLFF. The chain links TRBV30 to TRBJ1-4; D might be TRBD1 (5 bases). Germline assignment: CDR1 GTSNPN and CDR2 SVGIG (reference sequence). V lost 2 bases and J lost 2, with 15 bases in between. This CDR3 contains 16 residues.

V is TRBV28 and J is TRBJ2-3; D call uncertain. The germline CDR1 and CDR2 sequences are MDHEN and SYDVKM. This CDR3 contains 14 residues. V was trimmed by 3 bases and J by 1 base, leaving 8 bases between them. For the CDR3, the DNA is TGTGCCAGCAGTTTTGTCCTAGGCACAGATACGCAGTATTTT. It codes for CASSFVLGTDTQYF.

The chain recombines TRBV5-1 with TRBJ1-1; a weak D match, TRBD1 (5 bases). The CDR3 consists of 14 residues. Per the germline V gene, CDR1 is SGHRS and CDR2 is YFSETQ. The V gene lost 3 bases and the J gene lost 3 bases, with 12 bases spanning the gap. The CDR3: CASSWDRPDTEAFF. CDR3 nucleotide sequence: TGCGCCAGCAGCTGGGACCGCCCGGACACTGAAGCTTTCTTT. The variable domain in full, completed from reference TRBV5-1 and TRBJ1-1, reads KAGVTQTPRYLIKTRGQQVTLSCSPISGHRSVSWYQQTPGQGLQFLFEYFSETQRNKGNFPGRFSGRQFSNSRSEMNVSTLELGDSALYLCASSWDRPDTEAFFGQGTRLTVV.

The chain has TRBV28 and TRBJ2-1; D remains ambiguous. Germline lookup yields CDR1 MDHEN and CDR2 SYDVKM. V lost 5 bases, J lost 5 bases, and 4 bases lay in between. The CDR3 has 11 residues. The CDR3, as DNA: TGTGCCAGCAGTCAAAACAATGAGCAGTTCTTC. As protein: CASSQNNEQFF.

The CDR3 DNA reads TGCGCCAGCAGCCAAGATCTATGGGGGGATAGGGCAACTAATGAAAAACTGTTTTTT. Translating it yields CASSQDLWGDRATNEKLFF. The chain has TRBV4-3 and TRBJ1-4; maybe TRBD1 (5 bases). The CDR3 loop spans 19 amino acids. Germline-derived CDR1 and CDR2 are LGHNA and YSLEER. V shed 0 bases and J shed 0 bases, with 17 bases lying between them.

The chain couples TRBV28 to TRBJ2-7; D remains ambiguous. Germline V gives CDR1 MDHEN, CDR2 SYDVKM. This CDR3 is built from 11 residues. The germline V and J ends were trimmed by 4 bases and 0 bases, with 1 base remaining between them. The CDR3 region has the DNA TGTGCCAGCAGTTACTCCTACGAGCAGTACTTC. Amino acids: CASSYSYEQYF.

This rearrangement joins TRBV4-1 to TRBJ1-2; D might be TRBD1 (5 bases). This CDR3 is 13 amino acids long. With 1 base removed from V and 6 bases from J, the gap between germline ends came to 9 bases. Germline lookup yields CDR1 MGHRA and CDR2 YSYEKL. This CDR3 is CASSQGQFDGYTF. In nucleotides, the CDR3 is TGCGCCAGCAGCCAAGGACAGTTTGATGGCTACACCTTC.

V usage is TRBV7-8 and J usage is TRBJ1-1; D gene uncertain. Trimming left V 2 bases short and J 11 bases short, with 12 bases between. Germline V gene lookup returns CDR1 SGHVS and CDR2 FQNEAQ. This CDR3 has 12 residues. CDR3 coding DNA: TGTGCCAGCAGCTTATGGGCAGGTGTGGCTTTCTTT. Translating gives CASSLWAGVAFF.

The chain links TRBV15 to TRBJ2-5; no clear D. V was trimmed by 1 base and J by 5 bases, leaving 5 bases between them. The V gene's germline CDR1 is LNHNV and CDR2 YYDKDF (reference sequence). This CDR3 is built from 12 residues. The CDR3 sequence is CATSRVGETQYF. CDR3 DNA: TGTGCCACCAGCAGAGTAGGCGAGACCCAGTACTTC. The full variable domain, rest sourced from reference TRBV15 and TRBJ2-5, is DAMVIQNPRYQVTQFGKPVTLSCSQTLNHNVMYWYQQKSSQAPKLLFHYYDKDFNNEADTPDNFQSRRPNTSFCFLDIRSPGLGDTAMYLCATSRVGETQYFGPGTRLLVL.

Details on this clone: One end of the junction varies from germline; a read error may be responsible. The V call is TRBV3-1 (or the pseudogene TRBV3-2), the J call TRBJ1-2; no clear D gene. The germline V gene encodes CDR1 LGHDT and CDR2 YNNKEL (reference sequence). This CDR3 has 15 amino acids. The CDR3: CASSKEGREGYGYTF. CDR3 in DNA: TGTGCCAGCAGCAAAGAAGGGCGGGAGGGCTATGGCTACACCTTC.

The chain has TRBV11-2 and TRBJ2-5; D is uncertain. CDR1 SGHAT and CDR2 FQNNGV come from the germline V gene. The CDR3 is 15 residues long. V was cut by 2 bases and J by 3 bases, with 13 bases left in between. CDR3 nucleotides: TGTGCCAGCAGCTTAAACAAGGAGATTAAAGAGACCCAGTACTTC. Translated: CASSLNKEIKETQYF. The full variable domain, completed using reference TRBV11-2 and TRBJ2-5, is EAGVAQSPRYKIIEKRQSVAFWCNPISGHATLYWYQQILGQGPKLLIQFQNNGVVDDSQLPKDRFSAERLKGVDSTLKIQPAKLEDSAVYLCASSLNKEIKETQYFGPGTRLLVL.

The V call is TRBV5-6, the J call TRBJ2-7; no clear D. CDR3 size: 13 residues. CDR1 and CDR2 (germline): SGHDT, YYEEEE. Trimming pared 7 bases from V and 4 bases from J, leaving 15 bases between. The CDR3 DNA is TGTGCCAGCTCAGCTTCAACACCTTACGAGCAGTACTTC. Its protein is CASSASTPYEQYF.

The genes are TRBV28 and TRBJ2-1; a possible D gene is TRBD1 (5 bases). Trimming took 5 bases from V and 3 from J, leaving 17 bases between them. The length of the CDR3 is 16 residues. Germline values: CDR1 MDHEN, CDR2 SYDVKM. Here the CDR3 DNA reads TGTGCCAGCAGTCCAAACCAGGGAAGGGGCTACAATGAGCAGTTCTTC. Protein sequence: CASSPNQGRGYNEQFF.

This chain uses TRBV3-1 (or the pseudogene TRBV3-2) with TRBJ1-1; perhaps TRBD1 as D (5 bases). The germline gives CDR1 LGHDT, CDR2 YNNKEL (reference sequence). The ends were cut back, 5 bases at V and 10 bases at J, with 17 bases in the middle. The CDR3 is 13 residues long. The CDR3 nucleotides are TGTGCCAGCAGCGCCTATATGGGGCAGGGAGCTTTCTTT. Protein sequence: CASSAYMGQGAFF.

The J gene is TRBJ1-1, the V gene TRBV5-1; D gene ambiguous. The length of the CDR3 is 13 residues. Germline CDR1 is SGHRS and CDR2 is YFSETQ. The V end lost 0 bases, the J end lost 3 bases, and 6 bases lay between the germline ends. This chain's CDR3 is CASSLDGHTEAFF. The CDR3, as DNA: TGCGCCAGCAGCTTGGACGGGCACACTGAAGCTTTCTTT.

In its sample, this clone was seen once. The CDR3 loop reads CASNVRGTNYGYTF. In nucleotides, the CDR3 is TGTGCCAGCAACGTCAGGGGCACTAACTATGGCTACACCTTC. The genes are TRBV28 and TRBJ1-2; D might be TRBD1 (6 bases). The CDR3 is 14 amino acids. Trimming cost V 7 bases and J 0 bases, with 12 bases left between them. The germline CDR1 and CDR2 sequences are MDHEN and SYDVKM.

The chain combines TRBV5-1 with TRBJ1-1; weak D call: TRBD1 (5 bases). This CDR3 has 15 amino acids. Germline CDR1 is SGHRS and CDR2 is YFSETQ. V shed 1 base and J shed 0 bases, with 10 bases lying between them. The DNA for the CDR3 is TGCGCCAGCAGCTTGACAGGCACCATGAACACTGAAGCTTTCTTT. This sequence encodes CASSLTGTMNTEAFF.

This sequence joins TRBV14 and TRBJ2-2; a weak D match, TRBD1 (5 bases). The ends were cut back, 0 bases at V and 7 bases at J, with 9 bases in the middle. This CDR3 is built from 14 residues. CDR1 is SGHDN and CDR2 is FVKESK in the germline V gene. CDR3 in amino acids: CASSQDIGDGELFF. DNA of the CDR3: TGTGCCAGCAGCCAAGACATAGGGGACGGGGAGCTGTTTTTT.

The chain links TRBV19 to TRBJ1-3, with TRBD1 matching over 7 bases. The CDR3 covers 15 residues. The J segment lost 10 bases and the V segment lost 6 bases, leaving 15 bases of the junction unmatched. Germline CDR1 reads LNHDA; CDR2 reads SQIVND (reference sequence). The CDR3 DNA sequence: TGTGCCAGTAGCGACGGGACAGCCCTCGGGAGGACCATATATTTT. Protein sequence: CASSDGTALGRTIYF.

CDR3 protein: CASSLRLQETQYF. CDR3 nucleotide sequence: TGTGCCAGCAGCTTAAGACTCCAAGAGACCCAGTACTTC. The V and J genes are TRBV7-9 and TRBJ2-5; no clear D. The CDR3 has 13 amino acids. Trimming shortened V by 2 bases and J by 1 base, and 5 bases separated the two germline ends. Germline-derived CDR1 and CDR2 are SEHNR and FQNEAQ (reference sequence).

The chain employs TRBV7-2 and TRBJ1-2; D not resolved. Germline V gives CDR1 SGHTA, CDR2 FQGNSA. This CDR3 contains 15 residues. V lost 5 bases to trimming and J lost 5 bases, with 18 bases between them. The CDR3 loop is CASSLRPTLGYGYTF. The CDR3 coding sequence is TGTGCCAGCAGCCTCAGACCGACTCTCGGTTATGGCTACACCTTC.

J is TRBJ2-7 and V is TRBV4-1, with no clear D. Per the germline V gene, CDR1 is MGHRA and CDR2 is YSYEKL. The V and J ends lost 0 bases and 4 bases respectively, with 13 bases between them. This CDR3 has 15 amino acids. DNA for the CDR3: TGCGCCAGCAGCCAAGACCAAAACACTTTATACGAGCAGTACTTC. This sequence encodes CASSQDQNTLYEQYF.

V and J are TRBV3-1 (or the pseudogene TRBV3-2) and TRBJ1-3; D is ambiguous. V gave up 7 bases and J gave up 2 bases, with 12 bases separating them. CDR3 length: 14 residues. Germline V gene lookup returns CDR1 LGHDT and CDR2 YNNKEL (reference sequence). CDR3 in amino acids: CASTPLATGNTIYF. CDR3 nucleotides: TGTGCCAGCACCCCATTAGCTACTGGAAACACCATATATTTT.